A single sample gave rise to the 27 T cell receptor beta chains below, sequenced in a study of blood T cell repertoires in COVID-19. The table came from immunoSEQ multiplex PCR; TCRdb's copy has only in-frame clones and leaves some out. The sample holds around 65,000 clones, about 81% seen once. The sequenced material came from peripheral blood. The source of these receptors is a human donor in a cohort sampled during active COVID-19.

CDR3 loop: CASSERQFSGANVLTF. The CDR3 DNA is TGTGCCAGCAGTGAACGACAGTTCTCTGGGGCCAACGTCCTGACTTTC. The V and J genes are TRBV6-1 and TRBJ2-6; D is perhaps TRBD1 (5 bases). CDR1 and CDR2 (germline): MNHNS, SASEGT. Trimming took off 2 bases at V and 0 bases at J, with 8 bases between the two ends. The CDR3 covers 16 residues.

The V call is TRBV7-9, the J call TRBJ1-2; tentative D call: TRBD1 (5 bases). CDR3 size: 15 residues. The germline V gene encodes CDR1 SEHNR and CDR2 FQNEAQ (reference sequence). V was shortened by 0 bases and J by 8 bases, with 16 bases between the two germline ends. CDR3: CASSLAGGTSGGYTF. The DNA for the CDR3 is TGTGCCAGCAGCTTAGCGGGCGGGACCTCGGGGGGCTACACCTTC.

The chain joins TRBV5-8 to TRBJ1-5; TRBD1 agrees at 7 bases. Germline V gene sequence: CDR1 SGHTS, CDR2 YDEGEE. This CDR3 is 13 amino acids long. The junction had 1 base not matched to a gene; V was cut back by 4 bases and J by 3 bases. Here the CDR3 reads CASSGTVNQPQHF. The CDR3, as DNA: TGTGCCAGCAGCGGGACAGTCAATCAGCCCCAGCATTTT. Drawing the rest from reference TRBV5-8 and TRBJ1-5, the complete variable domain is EAGVTQSPTHLIKTRGQQATLRCSPISGHTSVYWYQQALGLGLQFLLWYDEGEERNRGNFPPRFSGRQFPNYSSELNVNALELEDSALYLCASSGTVNQPQHFGDGTRLSIL.

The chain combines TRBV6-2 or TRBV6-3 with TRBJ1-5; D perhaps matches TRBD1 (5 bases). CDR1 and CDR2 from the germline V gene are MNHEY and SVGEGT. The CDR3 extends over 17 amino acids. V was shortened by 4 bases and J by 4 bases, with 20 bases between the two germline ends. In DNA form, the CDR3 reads TGTGCCAGCAGTTCCGCCTCAGGGCCGCTAAGGAATCAGCCCCAGCATTTT. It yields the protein CASSSASGPLRNQPQHF.

CDR3 protein: CASSFAGSAFGPLSDTQYF. The CDR3 DNA follows: TGTGCCAGCAGTTTTGCCGGGAGTGCGTTTGGGCCCCTATCAGATACGCAGTATTTT. The gene calls are TRBV28 and TRBJ2-3, with a possible D match to TRBD2 (6 bases). The CDR3 runs 19 residues. Germline V gives CDR1 MDHEN, CDR2 SYDVKM. V was shortened by 3 bases and J by 4 bases, with 26 bases between the two germline ends.

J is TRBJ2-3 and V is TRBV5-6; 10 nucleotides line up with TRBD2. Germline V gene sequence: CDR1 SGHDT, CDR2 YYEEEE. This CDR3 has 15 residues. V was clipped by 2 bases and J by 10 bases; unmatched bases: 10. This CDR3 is CASSFWLAGERAQYF. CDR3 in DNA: TGTGCCAGCAGCTTTTGGCTAGCGGGGGAGAGGGCGCAGTATTTT.

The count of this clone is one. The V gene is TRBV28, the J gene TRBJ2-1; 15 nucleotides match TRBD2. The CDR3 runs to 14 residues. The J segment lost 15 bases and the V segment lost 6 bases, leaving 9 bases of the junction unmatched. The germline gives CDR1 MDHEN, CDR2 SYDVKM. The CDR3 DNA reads TGTGCCAGCAGCTTGGGACTAGCGGGAGGTAGACCGTTCTTC. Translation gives CASSLGLAGGRPFF. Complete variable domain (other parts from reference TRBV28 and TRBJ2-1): DVKVTQSSRYLVKRTGEKVFLECVQDMDHENMFWYRQDPGLGLRLIYFSYDVKMKEKGDIPEGYSVSREKKERFSLILESASTNQTSMYLCASSLGLAGGRPFFGPGTRLTVL.

This CDR3 reads CSVEDVGAGQKLFF. CDR3 sequence (DNA): TGCAGCGTTGAAGATGTGGGGGCCGGGCAAAAACTGTTTTTT. The gene calls are TRBV29-1 and TRBJ1-4; weak D call: TRBD1 (6 bases). There are 14 residues in the CDR3. Trimming removed 0 bases at V and 9 bases at J, with 14 bases between. The germline gives CDR1 SQVTM, CDR2 ANQGSEA.

This CDR3 reads CASSQGDRAEETQYF. As DNA, the CDR3 is TGCGCCAGCAGCCAGGGGGACAGGGCGGAAGAGACCCAGTACTTC. The rearrangement links TRBV4-3 to TRBJ2-5; 9 nucleotides line up with TRBD1. The junction had 5 bases not matched to a gene; V was cut back by 3 bases and J by 3 bases. The CDR3 runs 15 residues. From germline, CDR1 is LGHNA and CDR2 YSLEER.

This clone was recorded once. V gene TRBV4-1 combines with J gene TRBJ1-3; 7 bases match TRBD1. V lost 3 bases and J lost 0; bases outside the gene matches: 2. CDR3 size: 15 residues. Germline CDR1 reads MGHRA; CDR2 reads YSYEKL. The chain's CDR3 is CASSQWDSSGNTIYF. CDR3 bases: TGCGCCAGCAGCCAGTGGGACAGCTCTGGAAACACCATATATTTT.

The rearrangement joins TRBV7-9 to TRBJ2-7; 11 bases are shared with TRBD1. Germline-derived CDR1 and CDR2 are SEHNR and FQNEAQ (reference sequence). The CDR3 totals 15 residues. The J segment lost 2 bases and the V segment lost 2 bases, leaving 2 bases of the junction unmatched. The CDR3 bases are TGTGCCAGCAGCTTATGGGACAGGGGGACCTACGAGCAGTACTTC. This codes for CASSLWDRGTYEQYF.

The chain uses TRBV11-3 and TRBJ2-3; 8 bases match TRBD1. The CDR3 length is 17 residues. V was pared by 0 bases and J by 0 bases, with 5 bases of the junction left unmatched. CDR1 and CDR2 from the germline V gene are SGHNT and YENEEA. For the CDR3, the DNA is TGTGCCAGCAGCTTAGACGGGACAGGCGGTAGCACAGATACGCAGTATTTT. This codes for CASSLDGTGGSTDTQYF.

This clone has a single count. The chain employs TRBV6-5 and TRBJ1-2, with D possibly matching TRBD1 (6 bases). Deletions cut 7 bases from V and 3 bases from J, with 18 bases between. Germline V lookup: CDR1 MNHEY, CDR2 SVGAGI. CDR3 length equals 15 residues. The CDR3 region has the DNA TGTGCCAGCACTGGGGCCCAGGGGCCCTACTATGGCTACACCTTC. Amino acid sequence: CASTGAQGPYYGYTF.

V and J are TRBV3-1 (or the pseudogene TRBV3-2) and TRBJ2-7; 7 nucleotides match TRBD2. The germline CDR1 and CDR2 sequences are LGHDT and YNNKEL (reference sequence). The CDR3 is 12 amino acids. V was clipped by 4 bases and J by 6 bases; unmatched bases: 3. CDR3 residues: CASSPTGGEQYF. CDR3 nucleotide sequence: TGTGCCAGCAGCCCCACGGGAGGCGAGCAGTACTTC.

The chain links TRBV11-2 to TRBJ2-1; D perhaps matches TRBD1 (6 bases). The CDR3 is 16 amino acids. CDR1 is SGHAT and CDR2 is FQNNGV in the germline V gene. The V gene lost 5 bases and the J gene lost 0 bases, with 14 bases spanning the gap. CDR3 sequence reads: CASSHLQGSSYNEQFF. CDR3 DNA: TGTGCCAGCAGCCACTTGCAGGGGAGCTCCTACAATGAGCAGTTCTTC.

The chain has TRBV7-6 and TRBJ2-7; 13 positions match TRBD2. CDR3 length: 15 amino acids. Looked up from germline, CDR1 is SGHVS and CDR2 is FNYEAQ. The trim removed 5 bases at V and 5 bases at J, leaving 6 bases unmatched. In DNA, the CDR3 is TGTGCCAGCAGCCTGGGACTAGCGGGATACAACGAGCAGTACTTC. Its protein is CASSLGLAGYNEQYF.

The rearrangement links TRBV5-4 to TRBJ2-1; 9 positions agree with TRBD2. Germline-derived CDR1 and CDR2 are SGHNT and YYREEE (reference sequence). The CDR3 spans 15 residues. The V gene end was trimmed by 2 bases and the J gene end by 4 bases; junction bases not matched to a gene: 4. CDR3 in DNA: TGTGCCAGCAGCTTCAATAGCGGGGGTTACAATGAGCAGTTCTTC. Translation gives CASSFNSGGYNEQFF.

This CDR3 is CASSPLIMGGAGGIFTGELFF. The CDR3 DNA is TGTGCCAGCTCACCTCTGATTATGGGAGGCGCGGGAGGAATCTTCACCGGGGAGCTGTTTTTT. J is TRBJ2-2 and V is TRBV18; 8 positions agree with TRBD2. Germline trimming cut 3 bases from V and 4 bases from J; bases unmatched to any gene: 22. Looked up from germline, CDR1 is KGHSH and CDR2 is LQKENI. The CDR3 is made up of 21 amino acids.

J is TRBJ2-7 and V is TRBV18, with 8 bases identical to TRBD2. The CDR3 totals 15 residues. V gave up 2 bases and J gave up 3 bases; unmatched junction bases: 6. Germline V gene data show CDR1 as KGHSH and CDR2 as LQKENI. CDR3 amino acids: CASSPGAGGIYEQYF. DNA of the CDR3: TGTGCCAGCTCACCAGGGGCGGGAGGAATCTACGAGCAGTACTTC.

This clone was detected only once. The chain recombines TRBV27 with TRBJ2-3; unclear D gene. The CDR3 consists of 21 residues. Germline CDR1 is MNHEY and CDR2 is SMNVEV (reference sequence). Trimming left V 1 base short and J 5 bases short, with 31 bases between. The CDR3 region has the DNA TGTGCCAGCAGTTTATACGATGATCGAGTGAGTGAGGTCCCTTTGCGAGATACGCAGTATTTT. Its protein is CASSLYDDRVSEVPLRDTQYF.

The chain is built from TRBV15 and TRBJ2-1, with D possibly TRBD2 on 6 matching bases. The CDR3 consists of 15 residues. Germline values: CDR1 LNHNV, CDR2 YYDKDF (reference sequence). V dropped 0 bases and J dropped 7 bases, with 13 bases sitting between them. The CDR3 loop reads CATSRDFWSGNEQFF. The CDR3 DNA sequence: TGTGCCACCAGCAGAGATTTTTGGAGCGGGAATGAGCAGTTCTTC. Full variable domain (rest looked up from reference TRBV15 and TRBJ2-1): DAMVIQNPRYQVTQFGKPVTLSCSQTLNHNVMYWYQQKSSQAPKLLFHYYDKDFNNEADTPDNFQSRRPNTSFCFLDIRSPGLGDTAMYLCATSRDFWSGNEQFFGPGTRLTVL.

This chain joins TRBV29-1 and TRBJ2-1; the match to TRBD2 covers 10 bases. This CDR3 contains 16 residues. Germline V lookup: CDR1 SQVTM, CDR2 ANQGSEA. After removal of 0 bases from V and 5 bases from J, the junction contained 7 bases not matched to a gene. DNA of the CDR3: TGCAGCGTTGAAGATCCCAGACTAGCGGGCCACAATGAGCAGTTCTTC. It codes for CSVEDPRLAGHNEQFF.

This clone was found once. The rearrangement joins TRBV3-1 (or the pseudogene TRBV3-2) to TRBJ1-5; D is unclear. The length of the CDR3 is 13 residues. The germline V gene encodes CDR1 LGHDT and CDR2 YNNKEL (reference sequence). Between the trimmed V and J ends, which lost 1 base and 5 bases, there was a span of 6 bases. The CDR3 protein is CASSQARDQPQHF. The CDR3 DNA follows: TGTGCCAGCAGCCAAGCCCGGGATCAGCCCCAGCATTTT.

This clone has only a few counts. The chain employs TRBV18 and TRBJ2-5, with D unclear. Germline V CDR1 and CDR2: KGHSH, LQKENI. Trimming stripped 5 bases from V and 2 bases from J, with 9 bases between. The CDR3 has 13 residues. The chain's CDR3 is CASSSTRQETQYF. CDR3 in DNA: TGTGCCAGCTCATCGACAAGACAAGAGACCCAGTACTTC.

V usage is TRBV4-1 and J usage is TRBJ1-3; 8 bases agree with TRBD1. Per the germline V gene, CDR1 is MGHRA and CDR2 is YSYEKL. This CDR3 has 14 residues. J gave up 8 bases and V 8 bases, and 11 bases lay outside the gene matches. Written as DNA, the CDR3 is TGCGCCAGCCGATCTGGACAGGGTACGGACACCATATATTTT. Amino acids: CASRSGQGTDTIYF.

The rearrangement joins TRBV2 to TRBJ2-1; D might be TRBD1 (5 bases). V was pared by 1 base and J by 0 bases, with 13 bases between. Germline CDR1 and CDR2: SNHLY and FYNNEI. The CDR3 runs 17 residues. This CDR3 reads CASSEGGRLSSYNEQFF. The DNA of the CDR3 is TGTGCCAGCAGTGAAGGGGGCAGGTTGAGCTCCTACAATGAGCAGTTCTTC.

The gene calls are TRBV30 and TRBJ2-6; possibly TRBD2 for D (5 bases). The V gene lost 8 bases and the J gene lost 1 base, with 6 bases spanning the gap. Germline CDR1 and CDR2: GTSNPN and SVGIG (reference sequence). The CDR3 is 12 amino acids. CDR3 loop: CALASGANVLTF. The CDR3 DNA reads TGTGCCCTAGCATCTGGGGCCAACGTCCTGACTTTC.